In this sample, the clone carrying this T cell receptor beta chain turned up a few times. Its specificity is unknown. TCRdb used MiXCR to reprocess the 5' RACE reads, holding one entry per CDR3 protein. The profile shows nearly 55,000 distinct CDR3 sequences, roughly a sixth of them singletons. CDR3 size: 13 residues. Germline V gene data show CDR1 as MNHNS and CDR2 as SASEGT. V dropped 10 bases and J dropped 2 bases, with 13 bases sitting between them. Study conclusions and caveats: Whole repertoires were not studied in the larger cohort, only one V-J beta rearrangement. Tumor memory CD4+ T cell TCR gene usage was found to cluster with blood and lymph node memory CD4+ cells and with lymph node naive CD4+ cells.

The sample comprised naive CD4+ T cells sorted from blood. Specified subset: naive CD4+ T cells, CD4+CD45RA+CD25-. The chain uses TRBV6-1 and TRBJ2-3, with D uncertain. The sequence came from a female donor with breast cancer. The CDR3 DNA follows: TGTGCCACCCGTTCCGGTATCACAGATACGCAGTATTTT. Its protein is CATRSGITDTQYF.